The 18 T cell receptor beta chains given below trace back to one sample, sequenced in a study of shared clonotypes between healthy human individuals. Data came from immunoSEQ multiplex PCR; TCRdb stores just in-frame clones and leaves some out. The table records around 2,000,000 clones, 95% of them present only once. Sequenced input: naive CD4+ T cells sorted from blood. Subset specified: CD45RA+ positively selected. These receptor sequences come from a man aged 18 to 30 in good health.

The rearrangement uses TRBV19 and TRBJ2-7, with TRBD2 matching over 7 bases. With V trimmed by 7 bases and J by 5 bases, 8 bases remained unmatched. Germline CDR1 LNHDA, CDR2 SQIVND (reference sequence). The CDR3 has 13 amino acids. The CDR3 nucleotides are TGTGCCAGTACCGCGGCGGGAGACGACGAGCAGTACTTC. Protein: CASTAAGDDEQYF.

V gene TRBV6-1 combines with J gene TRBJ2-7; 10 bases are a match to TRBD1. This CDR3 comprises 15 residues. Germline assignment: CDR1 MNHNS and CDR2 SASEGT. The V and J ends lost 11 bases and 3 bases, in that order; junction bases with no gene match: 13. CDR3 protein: CACHRDRGAGYEQYF. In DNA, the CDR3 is TGTGCCTGCCACCGGGACAGGGGAGCAGGCTACGAGCAGTACTTC.

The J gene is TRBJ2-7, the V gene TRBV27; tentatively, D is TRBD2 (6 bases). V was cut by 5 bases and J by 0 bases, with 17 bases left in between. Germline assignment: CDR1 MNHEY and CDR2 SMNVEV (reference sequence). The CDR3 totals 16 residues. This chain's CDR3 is CASSGWGTSNSYEQYF. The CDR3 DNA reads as TGTGCCAGCAGTGGATGGGGGACTTCAAACTCCTACGAGCAGTACTTC.

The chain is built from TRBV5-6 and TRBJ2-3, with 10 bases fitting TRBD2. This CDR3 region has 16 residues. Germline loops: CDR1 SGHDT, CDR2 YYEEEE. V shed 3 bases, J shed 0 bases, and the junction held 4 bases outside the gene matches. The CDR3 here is CASSSSGGHSTDTQYF. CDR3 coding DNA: TGTGCCAGCAGCTCTAGCGGGGGACACAGCACAGATACGCAGTATTTT.

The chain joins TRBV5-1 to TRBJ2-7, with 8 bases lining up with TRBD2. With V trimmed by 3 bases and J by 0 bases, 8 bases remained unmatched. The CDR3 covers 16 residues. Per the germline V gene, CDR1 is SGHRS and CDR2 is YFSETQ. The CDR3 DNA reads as TGCGCCAGCAGCTCCAGTTCGGGGGGGAGCTCCTACGAGCAGTACTTC. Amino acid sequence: CASSSSSGGSSYEQYF.

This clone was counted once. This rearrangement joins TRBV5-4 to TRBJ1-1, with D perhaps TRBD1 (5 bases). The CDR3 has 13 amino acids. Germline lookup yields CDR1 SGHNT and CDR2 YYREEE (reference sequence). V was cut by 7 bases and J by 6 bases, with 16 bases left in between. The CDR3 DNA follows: TGTGCCAGCGCGGCCTCGGGGGGGTCTGAAGCTTTCTTT. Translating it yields CASAASGGSEAFF.

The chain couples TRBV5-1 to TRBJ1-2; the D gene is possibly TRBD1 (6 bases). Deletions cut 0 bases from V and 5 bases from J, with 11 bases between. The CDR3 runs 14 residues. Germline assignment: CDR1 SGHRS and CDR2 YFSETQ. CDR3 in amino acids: CASSLADTGYGYTF. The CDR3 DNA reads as TGCGCCAGCAGCTTGGCGGATACAGGGTATGGCTACACCTTC.

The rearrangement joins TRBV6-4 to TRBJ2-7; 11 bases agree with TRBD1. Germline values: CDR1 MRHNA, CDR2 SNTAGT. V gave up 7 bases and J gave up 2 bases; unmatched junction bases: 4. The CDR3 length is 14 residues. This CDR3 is CASKPGQGAYEQYF. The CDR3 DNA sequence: TGTGCCAGCAAGCCGGGACAGGGGGCCTACGAGCAGTACTTC.

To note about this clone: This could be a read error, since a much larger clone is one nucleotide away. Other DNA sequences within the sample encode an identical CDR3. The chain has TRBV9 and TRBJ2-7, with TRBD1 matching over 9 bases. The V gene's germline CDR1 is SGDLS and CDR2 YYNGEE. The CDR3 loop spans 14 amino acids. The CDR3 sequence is CASSPGTGIGEQYF. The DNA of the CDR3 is TGCGCCAGCAGCCCTGGGACAGGGATTGGCGAGCAGTACTTC.

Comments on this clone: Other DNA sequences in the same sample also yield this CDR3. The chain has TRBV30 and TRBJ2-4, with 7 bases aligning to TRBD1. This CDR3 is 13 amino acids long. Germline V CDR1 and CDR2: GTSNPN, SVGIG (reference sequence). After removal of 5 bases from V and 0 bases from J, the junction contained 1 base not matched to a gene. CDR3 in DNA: TGTGCCTGGCGACAGGGAGCCAAAAACATTCAGTACTTC. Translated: CAWRQGAKNIQYF.

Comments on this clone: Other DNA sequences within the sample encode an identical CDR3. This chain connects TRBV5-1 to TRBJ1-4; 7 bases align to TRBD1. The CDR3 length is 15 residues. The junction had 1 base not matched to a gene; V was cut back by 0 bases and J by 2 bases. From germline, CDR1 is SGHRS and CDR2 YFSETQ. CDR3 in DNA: TGCGCCAGCAGCTTGGAGGGGGCGACTAATGAAAAACTGTTTTTT. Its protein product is CASSLEGATNEKLFF.

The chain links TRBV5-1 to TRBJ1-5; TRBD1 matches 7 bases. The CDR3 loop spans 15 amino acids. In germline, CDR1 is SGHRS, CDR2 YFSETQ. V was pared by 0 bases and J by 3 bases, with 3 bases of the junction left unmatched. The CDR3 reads CASSLGDSYNQPQHF. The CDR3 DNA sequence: TGCGCCAGCAGCTTGGGGGACAGCTACAATCAGCCCCAGCATTTT.

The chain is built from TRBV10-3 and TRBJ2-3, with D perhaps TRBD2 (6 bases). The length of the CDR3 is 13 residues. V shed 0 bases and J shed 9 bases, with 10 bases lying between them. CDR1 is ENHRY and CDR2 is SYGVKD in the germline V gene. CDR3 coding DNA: TGTGCCATCAGTGAGTCGGGGGGTGGAACGCAGTATTTT. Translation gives CAISESGGGTQYF.

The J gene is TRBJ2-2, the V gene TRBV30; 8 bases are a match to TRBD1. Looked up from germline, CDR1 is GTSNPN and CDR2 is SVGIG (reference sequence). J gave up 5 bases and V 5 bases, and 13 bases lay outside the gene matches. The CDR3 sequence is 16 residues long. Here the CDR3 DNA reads TGTGCCTGGGACATGGGACAGGCCCTAATAACCGGGGAGCTGTTTTTT. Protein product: CAWDMGQALITGELFF.

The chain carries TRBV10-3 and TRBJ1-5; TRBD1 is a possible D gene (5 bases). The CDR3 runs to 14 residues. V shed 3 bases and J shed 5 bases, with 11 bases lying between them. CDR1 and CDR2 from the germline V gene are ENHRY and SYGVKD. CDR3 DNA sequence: TGTGCCATCAGTGATGGGGGATTAGATCAGCCCCAGCATTTT. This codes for CAISDGGLDQPQHF.

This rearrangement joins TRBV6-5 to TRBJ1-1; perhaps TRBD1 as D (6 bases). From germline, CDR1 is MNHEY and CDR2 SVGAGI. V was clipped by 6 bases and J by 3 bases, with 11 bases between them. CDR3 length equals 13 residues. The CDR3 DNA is TGTGCCAGCAGCCTCACAGGGTACACTGAAGCTTTCTTT. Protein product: CASSLTGYTEAFF.

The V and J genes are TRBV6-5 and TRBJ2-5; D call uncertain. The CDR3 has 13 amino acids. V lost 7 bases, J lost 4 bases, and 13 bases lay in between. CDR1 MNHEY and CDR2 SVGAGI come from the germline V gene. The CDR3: CASTLPGRETQYF. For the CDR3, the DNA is TGTGCCAGCACCCTCCCAGGTCGAGAGACCCAGTACTTC.

In DNA, the CDR3 is TGCGCCAGCAGCTTGGTAGCGGAAAATGAAAAACTGTTTTTT. Encoded protein: CASSLVAENEKLFF. The chain employs TRBV5-1 and TRBJ1-4; D gene uncertain. This CDR3 is built from 14 residues. V was trimmed by 0 bases and J by 5 bases, leaving 8 bases between them. Germline V gives CDR1 SGHRS, CDR2 YFSETQ.